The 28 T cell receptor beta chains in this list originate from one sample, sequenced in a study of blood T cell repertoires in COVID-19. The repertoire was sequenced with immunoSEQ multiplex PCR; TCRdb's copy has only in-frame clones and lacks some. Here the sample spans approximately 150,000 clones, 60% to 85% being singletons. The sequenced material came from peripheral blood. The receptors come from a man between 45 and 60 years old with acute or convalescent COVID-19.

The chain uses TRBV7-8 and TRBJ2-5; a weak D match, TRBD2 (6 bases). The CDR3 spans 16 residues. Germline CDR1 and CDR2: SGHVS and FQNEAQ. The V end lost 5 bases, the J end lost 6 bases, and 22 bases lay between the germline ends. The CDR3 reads CASSARLTSSGKTQYF. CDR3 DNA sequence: TGTGCCAGCAGCGCCAGGCTAACTAGCTCGGGAAAGACCCAGTACTTC.

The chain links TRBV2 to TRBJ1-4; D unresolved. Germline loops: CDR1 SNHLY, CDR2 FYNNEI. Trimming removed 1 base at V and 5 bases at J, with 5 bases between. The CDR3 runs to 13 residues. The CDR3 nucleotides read TGTGCCAGCAGTGAAGGGGCCAATGAAAAACTGTTTTTT. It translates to CASSEGANEKLFF.

CDR3 sequence (DNA): TGTGCCAGCAGCCAGGGGACAGGGGCCTACGAGCAGTACGTC. Protein sequence: CASSQGTGAYEQYV. The chain combines TRBV5-6 with TRBJ2-7; TRBD1 matches at 10 bases. The CDR3 is 14 residues long. Germline CDR1 is SGHDT and CDR2 is YYEEEE. The V gene end was trimmed by 4 bases and the J gene end by 2 bases; junction bases not matched to a gene: 3.

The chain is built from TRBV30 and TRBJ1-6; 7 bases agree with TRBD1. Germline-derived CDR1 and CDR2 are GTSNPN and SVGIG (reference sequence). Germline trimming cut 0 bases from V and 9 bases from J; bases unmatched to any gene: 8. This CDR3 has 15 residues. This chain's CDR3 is CAWSVSGYRGSPLHF. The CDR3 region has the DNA TGTGCCTGGAGTGTATCAGGGTACAGGGGTTCACCCCTCCACTTT.

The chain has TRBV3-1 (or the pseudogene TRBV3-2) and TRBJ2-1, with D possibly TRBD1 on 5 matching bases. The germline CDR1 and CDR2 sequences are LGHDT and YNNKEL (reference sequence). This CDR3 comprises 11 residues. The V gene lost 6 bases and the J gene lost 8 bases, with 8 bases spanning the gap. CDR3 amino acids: CASSPGYEQFF. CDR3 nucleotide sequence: TGTGCCAGCAGTCCAGGGTATGAGCAGTTCTTC.

CDR3 protein: CASINTGSRNTEAFF. CDR3 DNA sequence: TGTGCCAGTATCAATACAGGATCTCGGAACACTGAAGCTTTCTTT. The rearrangement joins TRBV19 to TRBJ1-1; TRBD1 is a possible D gene (5 bases). V lost 7 bases to trimming and J lost 1 base, with 16 bases between them. The CDR3 spans 15 residues. Germline CDR1 reads LNHDA; CDR2 reads SQIVND (reference sequence).

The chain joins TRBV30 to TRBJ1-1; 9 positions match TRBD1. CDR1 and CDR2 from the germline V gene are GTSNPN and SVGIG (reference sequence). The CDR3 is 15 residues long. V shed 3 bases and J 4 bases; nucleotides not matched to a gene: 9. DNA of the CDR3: TGTGCCTGGAGCACCCGGGACAGGGTGATCACTGAAGCTTTCTTT. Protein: CAWSTRDRVITEAFF.

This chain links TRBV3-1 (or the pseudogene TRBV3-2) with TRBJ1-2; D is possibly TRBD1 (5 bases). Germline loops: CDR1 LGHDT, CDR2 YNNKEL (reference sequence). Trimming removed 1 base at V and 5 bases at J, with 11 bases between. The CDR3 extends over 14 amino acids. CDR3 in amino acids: CASSQVGADYGYTF. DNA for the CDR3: TGTGCCAGCAGCCAAGTAGGGGCAGATTATGGCTACACCTTC.

CDR3 sequence reads: CASSSIAGGGADTQYF. The CDR3 nucleotides read TGCGCCAGCAGCTCTATAGCGGGGGGCGGCGCAGATACGCAGTATTTT. The chain links TRBV5-1 to TRBJ2-3; 10 nucleotides align to TRBD2. In germline, CDR1 is SGHRS, CDR2 YFSETQ. J gave up 4 bases and V 3 bases, and 8 bases lay outside the gene matches. This CDR3 has 16 amino acids.

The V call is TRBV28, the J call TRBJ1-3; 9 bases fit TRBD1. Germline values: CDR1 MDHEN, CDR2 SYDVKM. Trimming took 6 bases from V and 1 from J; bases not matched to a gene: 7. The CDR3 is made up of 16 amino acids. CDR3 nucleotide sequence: TGTGCCAGCAGCCCGGGACAGGGTTCATCTGGAAACACCATATATTTT. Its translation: CASSPGQGSSGNTIYF.

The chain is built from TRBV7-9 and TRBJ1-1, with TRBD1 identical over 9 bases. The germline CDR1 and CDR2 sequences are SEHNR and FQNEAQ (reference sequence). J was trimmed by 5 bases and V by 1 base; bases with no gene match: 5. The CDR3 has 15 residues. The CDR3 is CASSLETGGETEAFF. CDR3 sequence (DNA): TGTGCCAGCAGCTTAGAGACAGGGGGGGAGACTGAAGCTTTCTTT. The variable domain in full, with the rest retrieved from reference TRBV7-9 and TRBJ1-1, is DTGVSQNPRHKITKRGQNVTFRCDPISEHNRLYWYRQTLGQGPEFLTYFQNEAQLEKSRLLSDRFSAERPKGSFSTLEIQRTEQGDSAMYLCASSLETGGETEAFFGQGTRLTVV.

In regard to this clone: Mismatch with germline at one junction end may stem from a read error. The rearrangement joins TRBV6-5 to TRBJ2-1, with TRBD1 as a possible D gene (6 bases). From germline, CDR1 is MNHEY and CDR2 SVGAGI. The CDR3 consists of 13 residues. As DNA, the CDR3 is TGTGCCAGCATTCTAGACAGGTACAGTGAGCAGTTCTTC. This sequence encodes CASILDRYSEQFF.

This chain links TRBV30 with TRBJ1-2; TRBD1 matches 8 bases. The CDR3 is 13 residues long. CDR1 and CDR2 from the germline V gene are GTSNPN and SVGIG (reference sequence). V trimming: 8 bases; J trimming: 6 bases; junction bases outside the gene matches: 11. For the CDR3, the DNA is TGTGCCGGAGGACAGGGATTGGTCAATGGCTACACCTTC. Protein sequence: CAGGQGLVNGYTF.

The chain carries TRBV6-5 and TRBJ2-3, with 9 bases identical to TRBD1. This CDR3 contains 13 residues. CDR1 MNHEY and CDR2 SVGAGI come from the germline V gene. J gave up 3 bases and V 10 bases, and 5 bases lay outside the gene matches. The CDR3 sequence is CATGDRVTDTQYF. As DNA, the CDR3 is TGTGCCACAGGGGACAGGGTGACAGATACGCAGTATTTT.

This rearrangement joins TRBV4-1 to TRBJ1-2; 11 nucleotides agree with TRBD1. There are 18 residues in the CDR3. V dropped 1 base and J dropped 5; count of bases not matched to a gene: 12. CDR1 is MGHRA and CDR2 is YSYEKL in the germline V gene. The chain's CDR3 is CASSQAGQGVISSYGYTF. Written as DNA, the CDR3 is TGCGCCAGCAGCCAAGCGGGACAGGGGGTAATAAGCTCATATGGCTACACCTTC.

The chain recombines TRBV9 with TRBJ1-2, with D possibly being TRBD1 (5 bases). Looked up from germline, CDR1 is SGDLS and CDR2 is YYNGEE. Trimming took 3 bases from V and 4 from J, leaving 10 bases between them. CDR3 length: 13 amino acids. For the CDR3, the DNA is TGTGCCAGCAGCGCATCAGGGTTCTATGGCTACACCTTC. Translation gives CASSASGFYGYTF. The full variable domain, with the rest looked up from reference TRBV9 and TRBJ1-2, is DSGVTQTPKHLITATGQRVTLRCSPRSGDLSVYWYQQSLDQGLQFLIQYYNGEERAKGNILERFSAQQFPDLHSELNLSSLELGDSALYFCASSASGFYGYTFGSGTRLTVV.

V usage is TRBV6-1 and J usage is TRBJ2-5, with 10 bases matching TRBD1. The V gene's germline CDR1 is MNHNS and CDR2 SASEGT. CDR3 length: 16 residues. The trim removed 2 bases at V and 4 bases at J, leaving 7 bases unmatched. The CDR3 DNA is TGTGCCAGCAGTGAACCCTCGGACAGGGGGTTAGAGACCCAGTACTTC. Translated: CASSEPSDRGLETQYF.

The CDR3 sequence: CASSLYTDLAKNIQYF. CDR3 nucleotide sequence: TGTGCCAGCAGTCTCTATACAGATTTAGCCAAAAACATTCAGTACTTC. This chain uses TRBV27 with TRBJ2-4; D not certain. Germline V gene data show CDR1 as MNHEY and CDR2 as SMNVEV (reference sequence). This CDR3 has 16 residues. V dropped 5 bases and J dropped 0 bases, with 14 bases sitting between them.

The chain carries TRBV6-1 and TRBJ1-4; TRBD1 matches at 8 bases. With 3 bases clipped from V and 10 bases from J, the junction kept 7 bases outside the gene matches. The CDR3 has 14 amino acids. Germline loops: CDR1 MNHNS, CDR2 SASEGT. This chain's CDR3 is CASSDESGGTKLFF. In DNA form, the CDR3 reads TGTGCCAGCAGTGACGAGTCAGGGGGCACAAAACTGTTTTTT.

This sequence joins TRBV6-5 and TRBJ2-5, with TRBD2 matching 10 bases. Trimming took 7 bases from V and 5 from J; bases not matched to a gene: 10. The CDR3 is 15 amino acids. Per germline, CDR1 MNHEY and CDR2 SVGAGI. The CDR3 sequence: CASKLLAGQEETQYF. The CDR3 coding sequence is TGTGCCAGCAAACTACTAGCGGGGCAGGAGGAGACCCAGTACTTC.

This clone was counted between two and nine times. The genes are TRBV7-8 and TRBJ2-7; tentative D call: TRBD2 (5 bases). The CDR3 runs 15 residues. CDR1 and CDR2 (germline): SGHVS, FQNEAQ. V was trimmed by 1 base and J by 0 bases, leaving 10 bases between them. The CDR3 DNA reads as TGTGCCAGCAGCTTAGAAAGCGGCAGCTCCTACGAGCAGTACTTC. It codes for CASSLESGSSYEQYF. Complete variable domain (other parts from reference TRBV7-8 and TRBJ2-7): GAGVSQSPRYKVAKRGQDVALRCDPISGHVSLFWYQQALGQGPEFLTYFQNEAQLDKSGLPSDRFFAERPEGSVSTLKIQRTQQEDSAVYLCASSLESGSSYEQYFGPGTRLTVT.

CDR3 in amino acids: CASSLGGTGLNTEAFF. The CDR3 DNA follows: TGCGCCAGCAGCTTGGGGGGGACAGGCTTGAACACTGAAGCTTTCTTT. The V and J genes are TRBV5-1 and TRBJ1-1, with 8 bases aligning to TRBD1. The ends lost 0 bases at V and 0 bases at J; junction bases unmatched: 4. Looked up from germline, CDR1 is SGHRS and CDR2 is YFSETQ. This CDR3 is 16 amino acids long.

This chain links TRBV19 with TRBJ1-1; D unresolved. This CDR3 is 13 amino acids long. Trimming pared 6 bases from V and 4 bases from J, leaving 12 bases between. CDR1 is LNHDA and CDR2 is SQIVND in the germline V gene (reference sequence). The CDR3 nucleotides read TGTGCCAGTAGCCCCGGGGAGGGCACTGAAGCTTTCTTT. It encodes CASSPGEGTEAFF.

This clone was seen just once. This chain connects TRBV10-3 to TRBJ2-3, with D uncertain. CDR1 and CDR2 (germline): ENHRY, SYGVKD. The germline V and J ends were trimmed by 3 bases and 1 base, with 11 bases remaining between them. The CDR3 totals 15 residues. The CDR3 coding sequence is TGTGCCATCAGTGACCCCCGACTCGGCACAGATACGCAGTATTTT. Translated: CAISDPRLGTDTQYF.

The CDR3 spells CASTPTQETQYF. The CDR3 DNA follows: TGTGCCAGCACCCCGACTCAAGAGACCCAGTACTTC. The rearrangement links TRBV6-5 to TRBJ2-5; D remains unclear. The germline gives CDR1 MNHEY, CDR2 SVGAGI. With 7 bases removed from V and 2 bases from J, the gap between germline ends came to 8 bases. This CDR3 contains 12 residues.

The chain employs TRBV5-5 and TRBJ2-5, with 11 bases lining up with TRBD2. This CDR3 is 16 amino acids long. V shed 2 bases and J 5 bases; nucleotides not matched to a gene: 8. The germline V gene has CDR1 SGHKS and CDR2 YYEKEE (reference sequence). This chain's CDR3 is CASSLTSGGLRETQYF. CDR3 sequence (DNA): TGTGCCAGCAGCTTAACTAGCGGGGGTCTAAGGGAGACCCAGTACTTC.

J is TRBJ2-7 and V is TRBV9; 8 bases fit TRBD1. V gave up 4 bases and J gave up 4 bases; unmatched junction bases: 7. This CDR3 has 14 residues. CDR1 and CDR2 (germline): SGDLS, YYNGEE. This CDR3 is CASSSGQGLYEQYF. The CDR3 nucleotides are TGTGCCAGCAGCTCCGGACAGGGTCTTTACGAGCAGTACTTC.

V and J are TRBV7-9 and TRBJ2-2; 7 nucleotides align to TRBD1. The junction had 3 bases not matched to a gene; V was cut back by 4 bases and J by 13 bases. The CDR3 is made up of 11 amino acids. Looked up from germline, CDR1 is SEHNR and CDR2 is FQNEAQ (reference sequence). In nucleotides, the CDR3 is TGTGCCAGCAGCTCGACAGGGTGGCTGTTTTTT. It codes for CASSSTGWLFF.